Listed below are T cell receptor beta chains from one sample, sequenced in a study of blood T cell repertoires in COVID-19. Clones were read by immunoSEQ multiplex PCR, and TCRdb kept only the in-frame ones, dropping some. The sample carries about 73,000 clones, 60% to 80% recorded once. The source material was peripheral blood. All receptors derive from a man between 65 and 85 years old with COVID-19, enrolled during active disease. CDR3s include the opening cysteine and the closing phenylalanine or tryptophan. The D gene is left open where the match is weak. Clone size is given for some rows only: seen once, a few or many times, or a class if the clone is expanded.

d_call: TRBD1; v_call: TRBV6-5; clone_size: .; j_call: TRBJ1-2; cdr3_aa: CASRPRQGRYGYTF; cdr3_nt: TGTGCCAGCAGGCCCCGACAGGGACGCTATGGCTACACCTTC
d_call: TRBD1; v_call: TRBV9; clone_size: .; j_call: TRBJ1-4; cdr3_aa: CASSVGTGVNEKLFF; cdr3_nt: TGTGCCAGCAGCGTGGGGACAGGGGTTAATGAAAAACTGTTTTTT
d_call: .; v_call: TRBV19; clone_size: .; j_call: TRBJ2-2; cdr3_aa: CASGKGSRRGTGELFF; cdr3_nt: TGTGCCAGCGGAAAGGGGAGCAGGCGGGGCACCGGGGAGCTGTTTTTT
d_call: .; v_call: TRBV27; clone_size: .; j_call: TRBJ1-1; cdr3_aa: CASSSGVAVTEAFF; cdr3_nt: TGTGCCAGCAGTTCAGGGGTTGCGGTCACTGAAGCTTTCTTT
d_call: TRBD2; v_call: TRBV27; clone_size: .; j_call: TRBJ2-1; cdr3_aa: CASSFLAGEGYGGYNEQFF; cdr3_nt: TGTGCCAGCAGTTTTCTAGCGGGAGAAGGTTATGGGGGGTACAATGAGCAGTTCTTC
d_call: .; v_call: TRBV28; clone_size: .; j_call: TRBJ1-1; cdr3_aa: CASSLRQAGEAFF; cdr3_nt: TGTGCCAGCAGTTTACGGCAGGCGGGTGAAGCTTTCTTT
d_call: TRBD1; v_call: TRBV7-8; clone_size: .; j_call: TRBJ2-7; cdr3_aa: CASSLGTGIHEQYF; cdr3_nt: TGTGCCAGCAGCTTGGGGACAGGGATTCACGAGCAGTACTTC
d_call: TRBD2; v_call: TRBV7-8; clone_size: few; j_call: TRBJ2-2; cdr3_aa: CASRVLAGPHTGELFF; cdr3_nt: TGTGCCAGCAGAGTCCTAGCGGGACCCCACACCGGGGAGCTGTTTTTT
d_call: TRBD1; v_call: TRBV27; clone_size: .; j_call: TRBJ2-1; cdr3_aa: CASRWDRGYNEQFF; cdr3_nt: TGTGCCAGCCGGTGGGACAGGGGATACAATGAGCAGTTCTTC
d_call: .; v_call: TRBV2; clone_size: few; j_call: TRBJ1-5; cdr3_aa: CASRDSSNQPQHF; cdr3_nt: TGTGCCAGCAGGGACAGTAGCAATCAGCCCCAGCATTTT
d_call: TRBD1; v_call: TRBV7-7; clone_size: few; j_call: TRBJ2-7; cdr3_aa: CASSPGQGLVEQYF; cdr3_nt: TGTGCTAGCAGCCCGGGACAGGGTCTCGTCGAGCAGTACTTC
d_call: .; v_call: TRBV27; clone_size: .; j_call: TRBJ2-3; cdr3_aa: CASSLIRTTIPDTQYF; cdr3_nt: TGTGCCAGCAGCCTAATTCGGACAACCATCCCGGATACGCAGTATTTT
d_call: TRBD1; v_call: TRBV7-2; clone_size: .; j_call: TRBJ2-3; cdr3_aa: CASSWGQSSADTQYF; cdr3_nt: TGTGCCAGCAGCTGGGGACAGTCCTCGGCAGATACGCAGTATTTT
d_call: .; v_call: TRBV2; clone_size: .; j_call: TRBJ1-5; cdr3_aa: CASSNQGNQPQHF; cdr3_nt: TGTGCCAGCAGTAACCAGGGGAATCAGCCCCAGCATTTT
d_call: TRBD1; v_call: TRBV3-1/TRBV3-2; clone_size: .; j_call: TRBJ1-1; cdr3_aa: CASSASLTGGPENTEAFF; cdr3_nt: TGTGCCAGCAGCGCATCACTTACAGGGGGCCCCGAGAACACTGAAGCTTTCTTT
d_call: TRBD1; v_call: TRBV6-5; clone_size: .; j_call: TRBJ2-7; cdr3_aa: CASRRTGGSSYEQYF; cdr3_nt: TGTGCCAGCAGAAGAACAGGGGGGAGCTCCTACGAGCAGTACTTC
d_call: TRBD2; v_call: TRBV4-3; clone_size: .; j_call: TRBJ2-1; cdr3_aa: CASSQSRLAGVLFF; cdr3_nt: TGCGCCAGCAGCCAAAGTCGACTAGCGGGAGTGCTGTTCTTC
d_call: .; v_call: TRBV3-1/TRBV3-2; clone_size: .; j_call: TRBJ2-5; cdr3_aa: CASSQKTLLGETQYF; cdr3_nt: TGTGCCAGCAGCCAAAAGACACTGCTGGGAGAGACCCAGTACTTC
d_call: TRBD2; v_call: TRBV9; clone_size: .; j_call: TRBJ2-1; cdr3_aa: CASSLGGASYNEQFF; cdr3_nt: TGTGCCAGCAGCCTCGGGGGGGCCTCCTACAATGAGCAGTTCTTC
d_call: .; v_call: TRBV19; clone_size: .; j_call: TRBJ2-3; cdr3_aa: CASSIGGRPTDTQYF; cdr3_nt: TGTGCCAGTAGTATAGGAGGGCGCCCCACAGATACGCAGTATTTT
d_call: .; v_call: TRBV27; clone_size: .; j_call: TRBJ1-5; cdr3_aa: CASSSGAGGHNQPQHF; cdr3_nt: TGTGCCAGCAGTTCGGGAGCGGGGGGCCACAATCAGCCCCAGCATTTT
d_call: TRBD1; v_call: TRBV28; clone_size: .; j_call: TRBJ2-7; cdr3_aa: CASREQGAASYEQYF; cdr3_nt: TGTGCCAGCAGAGAACAGGGGGCTGCGTCCTACGAGCAGTACTTC